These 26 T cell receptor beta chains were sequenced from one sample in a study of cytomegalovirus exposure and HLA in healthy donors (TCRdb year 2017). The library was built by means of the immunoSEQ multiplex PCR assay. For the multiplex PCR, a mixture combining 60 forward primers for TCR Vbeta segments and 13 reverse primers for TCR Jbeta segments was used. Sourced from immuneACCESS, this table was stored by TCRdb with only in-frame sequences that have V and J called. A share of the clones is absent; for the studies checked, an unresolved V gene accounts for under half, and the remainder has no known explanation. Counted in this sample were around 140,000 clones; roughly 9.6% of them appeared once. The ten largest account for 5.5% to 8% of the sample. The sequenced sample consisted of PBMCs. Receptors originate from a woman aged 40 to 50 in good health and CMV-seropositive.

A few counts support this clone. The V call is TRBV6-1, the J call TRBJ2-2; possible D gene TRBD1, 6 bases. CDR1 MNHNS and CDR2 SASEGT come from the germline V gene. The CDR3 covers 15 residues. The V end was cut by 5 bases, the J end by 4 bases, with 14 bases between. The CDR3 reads CASSPPGGGTGELFF. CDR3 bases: TGTGCCAGCAGTCCCCCTGGGGGCGGCACCGGGGAGCTGTTTTTT.

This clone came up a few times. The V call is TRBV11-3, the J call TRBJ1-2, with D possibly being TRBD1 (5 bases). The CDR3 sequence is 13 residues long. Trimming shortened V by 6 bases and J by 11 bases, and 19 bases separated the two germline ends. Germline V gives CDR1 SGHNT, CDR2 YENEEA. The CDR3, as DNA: TGTGCCAGCAGTGCCGGGCCGTCACAGGTTTACACCTTC. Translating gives CASSAGPSQVYTF.

Here the CDR3 DNA reads TGTGCCAGCAGCCGGGACATCAATCAGCCCCAGCATTTT. This gives the protein CASSRDINQPQHF. The chain joins TRBV2 to TRBJ1-5, with D maybe TRBD1 (6 bases). The V end was cut by 6 bases, the J end by 3 bases, with 9 bases between. Germline-derived CDR1 and CDR2 are SNHLY and FYNNEI. The CDR3 runs 13 residues.

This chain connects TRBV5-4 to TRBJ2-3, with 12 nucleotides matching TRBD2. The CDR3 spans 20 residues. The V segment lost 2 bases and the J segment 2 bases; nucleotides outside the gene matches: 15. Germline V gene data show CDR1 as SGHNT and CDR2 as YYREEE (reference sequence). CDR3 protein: CASSLKWTSGIRGFTDTQYF. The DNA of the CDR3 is TGTGCCAGCAGCTTAAAGTGGACTAGCGGGATAAGGGGATTCACAGATACGCAGTATTTT. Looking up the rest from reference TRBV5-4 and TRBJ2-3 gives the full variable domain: ETGVTQSPTHLIKTRGQQVTLRCSSQSGHNTVSWYQQALGQGPQFIFQYYREEENGRGNFPPRFSGLQFPNYSSELNVNALELDDSALYLCASSLKWTSGIRGFTDTQYFGPGTRLTVL.

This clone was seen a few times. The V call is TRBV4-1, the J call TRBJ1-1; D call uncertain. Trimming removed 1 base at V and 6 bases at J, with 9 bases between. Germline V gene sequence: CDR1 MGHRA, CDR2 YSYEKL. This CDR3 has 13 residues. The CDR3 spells CASSQARSSEAFF. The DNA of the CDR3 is TGCGCCAGCAGCCAAGCGAGATCTTCTGAAGCTTTCTTT.

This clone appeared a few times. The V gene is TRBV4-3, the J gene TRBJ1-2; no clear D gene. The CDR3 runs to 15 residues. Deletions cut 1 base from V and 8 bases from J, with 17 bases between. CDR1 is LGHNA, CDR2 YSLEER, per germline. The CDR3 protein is CASSQAGSLFGGYTF. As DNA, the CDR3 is TGCGCCAGCAGCCAAGCCGGGTCTCTCTTTGGGGGCTACACCTTC.

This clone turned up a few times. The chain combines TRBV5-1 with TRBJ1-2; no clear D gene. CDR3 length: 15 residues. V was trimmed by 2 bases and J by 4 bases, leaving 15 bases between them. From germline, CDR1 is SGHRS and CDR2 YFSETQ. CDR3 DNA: TGCGCCAGCAGCTTAGCGGGAGAGGGCGGCTATGGCTACACCTTC. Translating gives CASSLAGEGGYGYTF.

The CDR3 loop reads CASRLDRDRGYGYTF. The CDR3 DNA reads TGCGCCAGCAGACTCGACCGGGACAGGGGCTATGGCTACACCTTC. This rearrangement joins TRBV5-1 to TRBJ1-2; 10 nucleotides agree with TRBD1. The V gene's germline CDR1 is SGHRS and CDR2 YFSETQ. V lost 5 bases, J lost 4 bases, and 8 bases stayed unmatched. There are 15 residues in the CDR3.

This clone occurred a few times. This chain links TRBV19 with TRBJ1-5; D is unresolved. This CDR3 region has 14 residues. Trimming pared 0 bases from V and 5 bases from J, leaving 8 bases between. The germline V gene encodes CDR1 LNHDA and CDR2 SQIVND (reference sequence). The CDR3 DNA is TGTGCCAGTAGTATAGATAATCCCGATCAGCCCCAGCATTTT. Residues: CASSIDNPDQPQHF.

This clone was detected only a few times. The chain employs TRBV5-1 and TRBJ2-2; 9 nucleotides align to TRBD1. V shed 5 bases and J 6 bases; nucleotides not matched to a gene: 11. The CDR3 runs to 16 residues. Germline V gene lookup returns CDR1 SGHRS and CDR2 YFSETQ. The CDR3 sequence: CASSSTGGAYAGELFF. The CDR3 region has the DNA TGCGCCAGCAGTTCCACAGGGGGCGCTTACGCCGGGGAGCTGTTTTTT. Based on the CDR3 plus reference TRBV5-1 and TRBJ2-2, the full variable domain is KAGVTQTPRYLIKTRGQQVTLSCSPISGHRSVSWYQQTPGQGLQFLFEYFSETQRNKGNFPGRFSGRQFSNSRSEMNVSTLELGDSALYLCASSSTGGAYAGELFFGEGSRLTVL.

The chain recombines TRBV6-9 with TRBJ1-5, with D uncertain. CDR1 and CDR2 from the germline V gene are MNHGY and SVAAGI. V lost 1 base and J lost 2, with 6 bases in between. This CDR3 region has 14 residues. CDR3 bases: TGTGCCAGCAGTTATTTTACAGGCAATCAGCCCCAGCATTTT. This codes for CASSYFTGNQPQHF.

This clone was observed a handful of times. The CDR3 sequence is CASSPSPGGRQPQHF. CDR3 in DNA: TGTGCCAGCAGCCCCAGCCCGGGGGGAAGACAGCCCCAGCATTTT. The chain is built from TRBV9 and TRBJ1-5, with TRBD1 as a possible D gene (5 bases). Germline-derived CDR1 and CDR2 are SGDLS and YYNGEE. Trimming stripped 4 bases from V and 7 bases from J, with 18 bases between. This CDR3 region has 15 residues.

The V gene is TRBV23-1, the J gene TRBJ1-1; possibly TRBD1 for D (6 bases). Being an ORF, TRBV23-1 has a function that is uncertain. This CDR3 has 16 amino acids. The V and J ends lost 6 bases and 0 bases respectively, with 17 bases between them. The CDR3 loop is CASSPMGGPLNTEAFF. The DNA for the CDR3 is TGCGCCAGCAGCCCAATGGGGGGGCCGCTGAACACTGAAGCTTTCTTT.

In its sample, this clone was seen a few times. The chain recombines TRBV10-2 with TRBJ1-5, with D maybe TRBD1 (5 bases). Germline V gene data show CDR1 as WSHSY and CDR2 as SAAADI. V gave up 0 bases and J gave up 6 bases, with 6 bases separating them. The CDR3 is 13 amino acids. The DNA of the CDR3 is TGCGCCAGCAGTGAGTCGGGGGGTCAGCCCCAGCATTTT. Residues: CASSESGGQPQHF.

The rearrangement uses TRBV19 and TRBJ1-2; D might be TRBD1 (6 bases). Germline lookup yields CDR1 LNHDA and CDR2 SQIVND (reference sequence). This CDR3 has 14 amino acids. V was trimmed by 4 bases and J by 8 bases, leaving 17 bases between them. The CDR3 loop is CASSTPPPGAGYTF. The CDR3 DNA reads TGTGCCAGTAGTACTCCTCCTCCAGGGGCCGGCTACACCTTC.

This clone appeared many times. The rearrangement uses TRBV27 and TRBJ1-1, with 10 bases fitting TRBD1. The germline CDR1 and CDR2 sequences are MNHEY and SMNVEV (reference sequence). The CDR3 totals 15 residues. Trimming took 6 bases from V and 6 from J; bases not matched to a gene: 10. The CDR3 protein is CASRAQTGGEAEAFF. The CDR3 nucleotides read TGTGCCAGCAGGGCCCAGACAGGGGGCGAGGCTGAAGCTTTCTTT.

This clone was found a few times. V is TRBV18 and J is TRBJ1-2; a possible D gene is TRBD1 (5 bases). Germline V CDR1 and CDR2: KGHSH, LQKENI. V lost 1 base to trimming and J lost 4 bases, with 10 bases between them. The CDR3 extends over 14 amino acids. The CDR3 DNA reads TGTGCCAGCTCACCACAGCGGGGGGTCTATGGCTACACCTTC. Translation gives CASSPQRGVYGYTF.

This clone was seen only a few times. Here the CDR3 DNA reads TGTGCCAGTAGTATTCGCAGGAACAATGAGCAGTTCTTC. Translated, it gives CASSIRRNNEQFF. This chain links TRBV19 with TRBJ2-1; D uncertain. Germline V gene data show CDR1 as LNHDA and CDR2 as SQIVND (reference sequence). V lost 3 bases and J lost 5, with 8 bases in between. CDR3 length: 13 amino acids.

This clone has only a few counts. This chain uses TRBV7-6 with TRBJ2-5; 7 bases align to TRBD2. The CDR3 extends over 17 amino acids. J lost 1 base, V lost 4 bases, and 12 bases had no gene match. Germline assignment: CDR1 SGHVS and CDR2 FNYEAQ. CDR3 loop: CASSSLPGLQTQETQYF. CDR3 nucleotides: TGTGCCAGCAGCTCGTTACCGGGACTACAAACCCAAGAGACCCAGTACTTC.

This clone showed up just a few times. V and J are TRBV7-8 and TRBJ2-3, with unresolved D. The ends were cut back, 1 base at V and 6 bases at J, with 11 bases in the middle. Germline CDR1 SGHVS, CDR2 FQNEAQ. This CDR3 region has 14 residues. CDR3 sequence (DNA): TGTGCCAGCAGCTTAGGAGGTCTCCTGGATACGCAGTATTTT. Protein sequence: CASSLGGLLDTQYF.

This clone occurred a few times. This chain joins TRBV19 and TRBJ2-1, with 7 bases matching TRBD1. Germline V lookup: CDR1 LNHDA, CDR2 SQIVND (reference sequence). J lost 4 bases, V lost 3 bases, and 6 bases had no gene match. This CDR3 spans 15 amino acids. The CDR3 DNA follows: TGTGCCAGTAGTATTGAGGGGGCGACATACAATGAGCAGTTCTTC. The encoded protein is CASSIEGATYNEQFF.

CDR3 region: CASSWVTGALEEEAFF. The DNA of the CDR3 is TGTGCCAGCAGCTGGGTGACAGGGGCCCTGGAAGAAGAAGCTTTCTTT. The chain combines TRBV7-9 with TRBJ1-1; 8 bases are shared with TRBD1. Germline CDR1 reads SEHNR; CDR2 reads FQNEAQ (reference sequence). The CDR3 covers 16 residues. J gave up 8 bases and V 4 bases, and 15 bases lay outside the gene matches.

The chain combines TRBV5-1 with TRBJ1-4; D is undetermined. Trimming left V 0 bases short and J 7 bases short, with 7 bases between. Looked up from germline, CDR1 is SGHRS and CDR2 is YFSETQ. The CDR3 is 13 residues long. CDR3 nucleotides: TGCGCCAGCAGCTTGGAAATGAGTGAAAAACTGTTTTTT. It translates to CASSLEMSEKLFF. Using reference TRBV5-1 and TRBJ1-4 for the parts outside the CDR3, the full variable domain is KAGVTQTPRYLIKTRGQQVTLSCSPISGHRSVSWYQQTPGQGLQFLFEYFSETQRNKGNFPGRFSGRQFSNSRSEMNVSTLELGDSALYLCASSLEMSEKLFFGSGTQLSVL.

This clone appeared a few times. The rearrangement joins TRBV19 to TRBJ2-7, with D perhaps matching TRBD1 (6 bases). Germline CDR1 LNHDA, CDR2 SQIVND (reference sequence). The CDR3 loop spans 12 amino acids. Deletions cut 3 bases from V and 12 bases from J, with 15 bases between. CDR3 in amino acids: CASSMVRGRLYF. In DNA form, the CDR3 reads TGTGCCAGTAGTATGGTCAGGGGTAGATTGTACTTC.

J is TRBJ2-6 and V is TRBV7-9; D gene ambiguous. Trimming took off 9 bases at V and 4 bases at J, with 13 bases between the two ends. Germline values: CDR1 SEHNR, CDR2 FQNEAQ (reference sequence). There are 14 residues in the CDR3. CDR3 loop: CASRYAEGANVLTF. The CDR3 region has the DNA TGTGCCAGTAGATACGCTGAAGGGGCCAACGTCCTGACTTTC.

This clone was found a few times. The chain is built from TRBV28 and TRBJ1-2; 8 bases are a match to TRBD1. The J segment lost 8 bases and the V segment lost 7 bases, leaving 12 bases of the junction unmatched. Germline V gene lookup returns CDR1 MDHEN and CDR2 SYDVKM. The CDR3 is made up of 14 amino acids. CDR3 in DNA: TGTGCCAGCATCAGCCCCGGACAGGGAGAGGGCTACACCTTC. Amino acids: CASISPGQGEGYTF.